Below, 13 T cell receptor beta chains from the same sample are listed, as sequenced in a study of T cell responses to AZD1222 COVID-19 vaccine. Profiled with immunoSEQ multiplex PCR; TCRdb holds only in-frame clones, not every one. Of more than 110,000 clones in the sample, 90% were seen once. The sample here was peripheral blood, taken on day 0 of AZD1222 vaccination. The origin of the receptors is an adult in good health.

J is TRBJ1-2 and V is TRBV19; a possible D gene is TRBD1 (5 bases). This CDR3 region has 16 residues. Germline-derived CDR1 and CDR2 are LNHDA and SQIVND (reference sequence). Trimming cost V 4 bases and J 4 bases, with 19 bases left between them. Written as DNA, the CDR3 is TGTGCCAGTAGTACGGTCCAAGCGACGCAGGGCTATGGCTACACCTTC. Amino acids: CASSTVQATQGYGYTF.

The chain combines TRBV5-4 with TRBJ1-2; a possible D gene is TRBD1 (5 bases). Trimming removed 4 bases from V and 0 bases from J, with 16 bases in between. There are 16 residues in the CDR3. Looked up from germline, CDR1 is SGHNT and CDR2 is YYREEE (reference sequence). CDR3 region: CASSPRSRAPNYGYTF. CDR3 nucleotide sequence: TGTGCCAGCAGCCCAAGGTCCAGGGCCCCTAACTATGGCTACACCTTC.

The CDR3 nucleotides are TGTGCCAGCTCACGTTGGGGGGACCAGCCCCAGCATTTT. Protein sequence: CASSRWGDQPQHF. This chain connects TRBV18 to TRBJ1-5, with a possible D match to TRBD1 (5 bases). This CDR3 is 13 amino acids long. Germline values: CDR1 KGHSH, CDR2 LQKENI. Trimming shortened V by 4 bases and J by 7 bases, and 11 bases separated the two germline ends.

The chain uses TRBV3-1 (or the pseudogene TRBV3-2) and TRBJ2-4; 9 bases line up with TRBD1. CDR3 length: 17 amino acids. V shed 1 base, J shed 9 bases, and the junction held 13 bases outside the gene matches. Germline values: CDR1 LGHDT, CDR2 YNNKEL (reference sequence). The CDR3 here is CASSQGSPGTGMSIQYF. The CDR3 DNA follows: TGTGCCAGCAGCCAAGGCTCCCCCGGGACAGGGATGTCCATTCAGTACTTC.

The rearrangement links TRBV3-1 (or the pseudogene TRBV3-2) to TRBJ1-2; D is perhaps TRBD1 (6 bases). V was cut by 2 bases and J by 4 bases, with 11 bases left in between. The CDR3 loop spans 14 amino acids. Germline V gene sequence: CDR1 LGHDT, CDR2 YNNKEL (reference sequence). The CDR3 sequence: CASSQPVRGYGYTF. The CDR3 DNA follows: TGTGCCAGCAGCCAACCGGTCAGGGGCTATGGCTACACCTTC.

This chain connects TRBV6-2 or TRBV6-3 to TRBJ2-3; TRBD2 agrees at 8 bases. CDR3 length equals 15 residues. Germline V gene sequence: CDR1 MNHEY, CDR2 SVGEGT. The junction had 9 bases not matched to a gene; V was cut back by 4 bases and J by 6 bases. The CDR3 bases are TGTGCCAGCAGTTTGACGGGAGGGCTTCCGGATACGCAGTATTTT. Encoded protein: CASSLTGGLPDTQYF.

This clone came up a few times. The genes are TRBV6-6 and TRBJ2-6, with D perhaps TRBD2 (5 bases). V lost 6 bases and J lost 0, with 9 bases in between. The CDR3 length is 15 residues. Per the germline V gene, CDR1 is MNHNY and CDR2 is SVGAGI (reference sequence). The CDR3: CASSLGSSGANVLTF. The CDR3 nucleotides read TGTGCCAGCAGCCTGGGGAGCTCTGGGGCCAACGTCCTGACTTTC.

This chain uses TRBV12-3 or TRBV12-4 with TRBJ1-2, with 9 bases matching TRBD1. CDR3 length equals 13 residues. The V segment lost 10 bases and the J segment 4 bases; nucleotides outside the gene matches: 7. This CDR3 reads CAILPDRGYGYTF. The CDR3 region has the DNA TGTGCCATACTCCCGGACAGGGGCTATGGCTACACCTTC.

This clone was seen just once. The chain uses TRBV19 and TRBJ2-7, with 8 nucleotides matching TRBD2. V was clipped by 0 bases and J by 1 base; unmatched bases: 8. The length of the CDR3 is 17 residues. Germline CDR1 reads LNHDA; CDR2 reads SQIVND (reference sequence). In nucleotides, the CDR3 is TGTGCCAGTAGTATAGACCCCGCGGGAGGTCTTTCCTACGAGCAGTACTTC. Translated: CASSIDPAGGLSYEQYF.

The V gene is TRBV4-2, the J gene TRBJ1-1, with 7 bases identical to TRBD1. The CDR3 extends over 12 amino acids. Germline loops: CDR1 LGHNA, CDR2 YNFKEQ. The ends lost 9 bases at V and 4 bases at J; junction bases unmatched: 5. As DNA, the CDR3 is TGTGCCAGGGTTGCAGGGGGCACTGAAGCTTTCTTT. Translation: CARVAGGTEAFF.

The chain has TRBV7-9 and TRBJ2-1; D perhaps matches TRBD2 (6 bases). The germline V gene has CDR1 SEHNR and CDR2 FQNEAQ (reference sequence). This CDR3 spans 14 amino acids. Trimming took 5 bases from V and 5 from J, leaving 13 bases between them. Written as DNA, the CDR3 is TGTGCCAGCAGCCGTGTCTGGGGGGACAATGAGCAGTTCTTC. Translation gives CASSRVWGDNEQFF.

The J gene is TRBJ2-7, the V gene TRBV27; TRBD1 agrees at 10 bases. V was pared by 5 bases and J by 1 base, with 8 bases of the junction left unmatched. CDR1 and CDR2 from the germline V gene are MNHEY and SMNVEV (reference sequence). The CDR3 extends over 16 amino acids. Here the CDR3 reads CASSMRPGQGSYEQYF. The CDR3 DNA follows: TGTGCCAGCAGTATGCGTCCGGGACAGGGGTCCTACGAGCAGTACTTC.

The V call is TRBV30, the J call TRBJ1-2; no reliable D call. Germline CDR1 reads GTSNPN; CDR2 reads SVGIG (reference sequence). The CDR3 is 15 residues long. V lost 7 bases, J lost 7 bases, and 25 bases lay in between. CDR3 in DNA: TGTGCCTCCAAAAATCTAGGGAATCCATTACGTGGCTACACCTTC. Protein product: CASKNLGNPLRGYTF. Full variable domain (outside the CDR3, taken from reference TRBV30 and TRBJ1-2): SQTIHQWPATLVQPVGSPLSLECTVEGTSNPNLYWYRQAAGRGLQLLFYSVGIGQISSEVPQNLSASRPQDRQFILSSKKLLLSDSGFYLCASKNLGNPLRGYTFGSGTRLTVV.